The clone carrying this T cell receptor beta chain was observed a few times. The length of the CDR3 is 14 residues. The V gene lost 0 bases and the J gene lost 0 bases, with 6 bases spanning the gap. Germline V gene sequence: CDR1 DFQATT, CDR2 SNEGSKA (reference sequence). TCRdb recomputed calls from the RT-PCR reads with MiXCR, one row per CDR3 protein. Of hundreds of thousands of distinct CDR3 sequences in the sample, about 14% were seen once. The source material was memory CD4+ T cells from blood. The receptor was derived from a female donor in good health, serving as a healthy control. The chain uses TRBV20-1 and TRBJ1-3; D unresolved. CDR3 coding DNA: TGCAGTGCTAGAGAGACCTACTCTGGAAACACCATATATTTT. It encodes CSARETYSGNTIYF.